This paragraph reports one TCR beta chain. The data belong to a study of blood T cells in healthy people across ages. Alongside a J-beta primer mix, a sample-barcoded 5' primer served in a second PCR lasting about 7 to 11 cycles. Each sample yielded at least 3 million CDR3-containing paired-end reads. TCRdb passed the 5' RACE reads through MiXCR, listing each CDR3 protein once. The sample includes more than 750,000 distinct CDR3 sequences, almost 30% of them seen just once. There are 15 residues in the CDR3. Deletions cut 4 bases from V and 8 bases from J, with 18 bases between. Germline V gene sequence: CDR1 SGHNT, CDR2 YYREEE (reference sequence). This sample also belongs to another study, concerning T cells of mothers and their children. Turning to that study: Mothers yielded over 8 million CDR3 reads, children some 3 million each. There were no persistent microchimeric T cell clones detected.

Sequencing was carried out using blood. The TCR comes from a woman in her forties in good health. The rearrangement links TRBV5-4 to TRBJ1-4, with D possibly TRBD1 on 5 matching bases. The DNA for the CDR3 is TGTGCCAGCAGCCCCCGGGCCGGGGCCGGAGAAAAACTGTTTTTT. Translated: CASSPRAGAGEKLFF.